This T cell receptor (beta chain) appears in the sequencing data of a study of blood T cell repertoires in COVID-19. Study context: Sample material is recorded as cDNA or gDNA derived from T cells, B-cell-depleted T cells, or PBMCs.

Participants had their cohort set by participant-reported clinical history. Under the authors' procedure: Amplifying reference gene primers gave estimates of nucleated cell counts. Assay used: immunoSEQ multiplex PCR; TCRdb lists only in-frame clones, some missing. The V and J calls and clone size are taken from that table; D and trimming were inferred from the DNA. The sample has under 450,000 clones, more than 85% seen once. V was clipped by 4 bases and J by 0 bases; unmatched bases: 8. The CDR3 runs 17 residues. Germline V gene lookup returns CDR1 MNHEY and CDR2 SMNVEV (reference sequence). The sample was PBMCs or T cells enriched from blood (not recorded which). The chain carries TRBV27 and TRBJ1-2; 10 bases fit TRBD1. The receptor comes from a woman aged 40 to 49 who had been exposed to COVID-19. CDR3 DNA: TGTGCCAGCAGTTCCCGGGACAGGGGACCCGCTAACTATGGCTACACCTTC. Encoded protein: CASSSRDRGPANYGYTF.